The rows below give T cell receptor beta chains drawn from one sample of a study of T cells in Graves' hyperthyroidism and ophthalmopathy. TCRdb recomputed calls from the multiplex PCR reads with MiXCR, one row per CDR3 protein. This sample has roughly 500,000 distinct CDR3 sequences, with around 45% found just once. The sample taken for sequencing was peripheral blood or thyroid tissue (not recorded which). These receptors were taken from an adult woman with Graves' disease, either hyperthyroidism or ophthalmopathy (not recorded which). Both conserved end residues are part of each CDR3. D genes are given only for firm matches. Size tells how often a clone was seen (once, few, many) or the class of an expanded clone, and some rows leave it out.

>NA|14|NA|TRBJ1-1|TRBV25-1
CASSLRQMDTEAFF
TGTGCCAGCAGCTTGAGACAAATGGACACTGAAGCTTTCTTT
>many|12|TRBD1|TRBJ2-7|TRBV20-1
CSAGGQRREQYF
TGCAGTGCTGGGGGACAGCGGCGCGAGCAGTACTTC
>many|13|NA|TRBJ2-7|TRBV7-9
CASSFKGVHEQYF
TGTGCCAGCAGCTTTAAGGGCGTCCACGAGCAGTACTTC
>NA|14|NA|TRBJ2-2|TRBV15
CATSSSGNSGELFF
TGTGCCACCAGCAGTTCAGGGAACTCCGGGGAGCTGTTTTTT
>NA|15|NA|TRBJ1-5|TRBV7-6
CASSLVFGVDQPRHF
TGTGCCAGCAGCTTAGTTTTCGGCGTTGATCAGCCCCGGCACTTT
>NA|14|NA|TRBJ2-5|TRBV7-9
CASSLWENQETQYF
TGTGCCAGCAGCTTATGGGAAAACCAAGAGACCCAGTACTTC
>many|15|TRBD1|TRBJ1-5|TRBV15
CATSRVQGVVQPQHF
TGTGCCACCAGCAGAGTACAGGGGGTGGTTCAGCCCCAGCATTTT
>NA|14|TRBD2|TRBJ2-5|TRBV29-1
CSVVGSSGSETQYF
TGCAGCGTTGTGGGTTCTAGCGGGAGTGAGACCCAGTACTTC
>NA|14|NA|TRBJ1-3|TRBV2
CASRGGGLGNTIYF
TGTGCCAGCAGAGGAGGGGGGCTCGGAAACACCATATATTTT
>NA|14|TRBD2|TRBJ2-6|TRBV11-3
CASSTSGGLATEAF
TGTGCCAGCAGTACATCGGGGGGGCTGGCCACTGAAGCTTTC
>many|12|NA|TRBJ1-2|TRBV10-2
CASRASPWGYTF
TGCGCCAGCAGGGCCAGCCCATGGGGCTACACCTTC
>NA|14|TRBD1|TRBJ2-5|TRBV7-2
CASSFQTGAETQYF
TGTGCCAGCAGCTTCCAGACAGGGGCAGAGACCCAGTACTTC
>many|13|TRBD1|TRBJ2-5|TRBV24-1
CATSDGTEETQYF
TGTGCCACCAGTGACGGGACAGAAGAGACCCAGTACTTC
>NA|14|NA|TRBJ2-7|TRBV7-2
CASGDQGIQPQQYF
TGTGCCAGCGGCGATCAGGGGATTCAGCCCCAGCAGTACTTC
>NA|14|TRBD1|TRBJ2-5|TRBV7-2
CASSFGTGPGPQYF
TGTGCCAGCAGCTTCGGGACAGGTCCTGGGCCCCAGTACTTC
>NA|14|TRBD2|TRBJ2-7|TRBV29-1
CSILTSGSSYEQYF
TGCAGCATCTTAACTAGCGGGAGCTCCTACGAGCAGTACTTC
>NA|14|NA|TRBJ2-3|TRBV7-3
CASSLVPGADTQYF
TGTGCCAGCAGCTTAGTCCCAGGGGCAGATACGCAGTATTTT
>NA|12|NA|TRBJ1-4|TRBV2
CASRGQGEKLFF
TGTGCCAGCAGGGGACAAGGTGAAAAACTGTTCTTT
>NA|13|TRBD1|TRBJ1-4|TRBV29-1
CSVSRTGSGKLFF
TGCAGCGTGTCCAGGACAGGATCTGGAAAACTGTTTTTT
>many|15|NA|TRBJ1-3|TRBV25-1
CASSDTGGPGNTIYF
TGTGCCAGCAGTGACACCGGGGGACCTGGAAACACCATATATTTT
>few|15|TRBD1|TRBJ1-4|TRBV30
CAWSVRDRDYEKLFF
TGTGCCTGGAGTGTCAGGGACAGGGATTATGAAAAACTGTTTTTT
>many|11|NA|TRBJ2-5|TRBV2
CASSGSETQYF
TGTGCCAGCAGTGGGAGCGAGACCCAGTACTTC